This entry describes one TCR beta chain. Germline lookup yields CDR1 GTSNPN and CDR2 SVGIG (reference sequence). The CDR3 loop spans 14 amino acids. The V end lost 0 bases, the J end lost 3 bases, and 11 bases lay between the germline ends. These data are taken from a study of lymphopenia after photon versus proton radiotherapy. Data came from immunoSEQ multiplex PCR; TCRdb stores just in-frame clones and leaves some out. This table holds more than 30,000 clones, more than 75% found once. The material sequenced was peripheral blood, taken from a patient treated with photon-based radiotherapy. This sequence was found in a man aged 50 to 59 with gastric cancer. The V and J genes are TRBV30 and TRBJ1-2; D remains ambiguous. The chain's CDR3 is CAWSVKGVYYGYTF. DNA for the CDR3: TGTGCCTGGAGTGTAAAGGGTGTCTACTATGGCTACACCTTC.